This T cell receptor beta chain was found in a study of blood T cell repertoires in COVID-19. Study-level information: The United States, Italy and Spain provided the acute and convalescent COVID-19 samples. T cells, B-cell-depleted T cells, or PBMCs supplied cDNA or gDNA.

Germline V gives CDR1 MNHNY, CDR2 SVGAGI (reference sequence). V gave up 4 bases and J gave up 7 bases, with 14 bases separating them. This CDR3 contains 15 residues. Authors' methods: The authors estimated nucleated cell counts from reference gene primer amplification. Only in-frame clones appear in the TCRdb table, and some are missing; sequencing was by immunoSEQ multiplex PCR. The DNA was the basis for D and trimming; V, J and clone size are from that table. The sample records some 170,000 clones, more than 75% being singletons. The V and J genes are TRBV6-6 and TRBJ1-6; D remains ambiguous. The sample consisted of peripheral blood. The clonotype was recovered from a woman between 50 and 59 years old with active or convalescent COVID-19. The DNA of the CDR3 is TGTGCCAGCAGTTTCGTGTCTCTGTCGAATTCACCCCTCCACTTT. It encodes CASSFVSLSNSPLHF.